This TCR beta chain was sequenced for a study of control samples from healthy donors and cancer patients. The data were produced by immunoSEQ multiplex PCR, yet TCRdb's version contains in-frame clones alone and is incomplete. Of 75,000 to 95,000 clones in the sample, 85% to 90% are singletons; the top ten hold about 8.6%. V lost 1 base, J lost 0 bases, and 11 bases lay in between. Germline CDR1 is LNHDA and CDR2 is SQIVND (reference sequence). There are 16 residues in the CDR3. The rearrangement links TRBV19 to TRBJ2-3; D gene ambiguous. This clonotype was obtained from a woman aged 50 to 60 with colorectal cancer. The sequenced sample was PBMCs. The CDR3 DNA reads as TGTGCCAGTAGTATAGGGCCGGGCCTTAGCACAGATACGCAGTATTTT. Its translation is CASSIGPGLSTDTQYF.